This T cell receptor (beta chain) was sequenced in a study of T-cell reconstitution after alpha-beta-depleted transplantation in children. General study findings and limits: For some patients, TCRbeta diversity was high at day 60 because of recipient T cells and thymic progenitors that survived. There were reportedly several hundred expanded graft clones from which alpha-beta T cells came about two months after transplant. One year after transplant, T-cell counts and diversity came mostly from newly produced T cells.

Molecular barcoding with unique molecular identifiers was used for the TCRbeta library. TCRdb analysed the PCR reads with MiXCR anew, one entry per CDR3 protein. The sample holds hundreds of thousands of distinct CDR3 sequences; 10% to 15% are singletons and the top ten take roughly 0.77%. With respect to this clonotype: Its antigen is unidentified.

The CDR3 loop spans 17 amino acids. Germline V gives CDR1 SGHKS, CDR2 YYEKEE (reference sequence). V was shortened by 5 bases and J by 0 bases, with 18 bases between the two germline ends. This TCR was sampled from a girl under 10 years old with congenital amegakaryocytic thrombocytopenia, due to receive a stem cell transplant. The sequencing here drew on PBMCs, taken before TCRalphabeta/CD19-depleted stem cell transplant. The V call is TRBV5-5, the J call TRBJ2-4; a weak D match, TRBD1 (6 bases). The CDR3 sequence: CASRNQQGPLAKNIQYF. DNA for the CDR3: TGTGCCAGCAGAAACCAACAGGGTCCCCTAGCCAAAAACATTCAGTACTTC.